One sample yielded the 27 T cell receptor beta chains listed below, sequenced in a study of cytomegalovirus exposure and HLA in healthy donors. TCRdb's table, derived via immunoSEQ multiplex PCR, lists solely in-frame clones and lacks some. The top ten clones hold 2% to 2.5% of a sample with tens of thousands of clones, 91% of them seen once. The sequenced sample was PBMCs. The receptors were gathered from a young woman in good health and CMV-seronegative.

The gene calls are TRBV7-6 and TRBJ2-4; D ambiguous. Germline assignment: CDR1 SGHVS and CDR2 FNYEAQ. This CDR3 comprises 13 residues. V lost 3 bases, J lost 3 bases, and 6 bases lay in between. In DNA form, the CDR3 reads TGTGCCAGCAGCTTCTCAGACAAAAACATTCAGTACTTC. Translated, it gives CASSFSDKNIQYF.

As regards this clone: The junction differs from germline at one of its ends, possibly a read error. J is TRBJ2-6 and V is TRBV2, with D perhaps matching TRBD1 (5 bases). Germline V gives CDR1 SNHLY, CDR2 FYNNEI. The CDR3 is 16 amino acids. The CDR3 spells CATSQGGLTGANVLTF. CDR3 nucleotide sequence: TGTGCCACCAGTCAGGGCGGATTGACTGGGGCCAACGTCCTGACTTTC.

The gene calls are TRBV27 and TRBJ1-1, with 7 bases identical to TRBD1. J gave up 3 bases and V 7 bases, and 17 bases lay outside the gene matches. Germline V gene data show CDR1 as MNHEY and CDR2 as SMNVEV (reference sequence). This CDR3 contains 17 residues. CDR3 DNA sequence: TGTGCCAGCATAAGAACCCGGGACAGCGAATTCTACACTGAAGCTTTCTTT. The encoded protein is CASIRTRDSEFYTEAFF.

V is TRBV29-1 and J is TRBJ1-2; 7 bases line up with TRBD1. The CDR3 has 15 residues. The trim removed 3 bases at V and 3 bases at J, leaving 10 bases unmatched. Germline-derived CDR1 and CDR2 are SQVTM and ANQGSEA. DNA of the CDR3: TGCAGCGTTGACACGTTAAGGGGGCGGGACTATGGCTACACCTTC. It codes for CSVDTLRGRDYGYTF.

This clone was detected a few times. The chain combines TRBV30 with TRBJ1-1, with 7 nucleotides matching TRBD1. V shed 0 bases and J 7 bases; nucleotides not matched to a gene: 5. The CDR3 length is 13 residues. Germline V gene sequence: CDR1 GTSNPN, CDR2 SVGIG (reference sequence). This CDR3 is CAWSVQGLGEAFF. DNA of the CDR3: TGTGCCTGGAGTGTACAGGGGTTGGGTGAAGCTTTCTTT.

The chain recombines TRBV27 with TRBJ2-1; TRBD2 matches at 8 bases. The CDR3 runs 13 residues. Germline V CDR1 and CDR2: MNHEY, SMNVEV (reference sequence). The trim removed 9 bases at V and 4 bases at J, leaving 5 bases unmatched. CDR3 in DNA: TGTGCCAGTGCGACGGGAGGGTACAATGAGCAGTTCTTC. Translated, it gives CASATGGYNEQFF.

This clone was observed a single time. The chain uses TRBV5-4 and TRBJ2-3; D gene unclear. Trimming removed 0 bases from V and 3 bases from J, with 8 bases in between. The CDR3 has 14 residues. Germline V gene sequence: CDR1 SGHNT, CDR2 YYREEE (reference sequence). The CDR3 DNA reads TGTGCCAGCAGCTTGGGGAGAACAACAGATACGCAGTATTTT. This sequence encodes CASSLGRTTDTQYF.

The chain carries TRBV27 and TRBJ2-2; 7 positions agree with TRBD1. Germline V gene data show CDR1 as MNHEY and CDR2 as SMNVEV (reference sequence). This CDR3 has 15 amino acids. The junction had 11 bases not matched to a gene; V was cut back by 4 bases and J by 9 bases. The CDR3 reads CASSSGQSLPRELFF. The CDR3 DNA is TGTGCCAGCAGTTCGGGACAGTCGCTACCGCGGGAGCTGTTTTTT.

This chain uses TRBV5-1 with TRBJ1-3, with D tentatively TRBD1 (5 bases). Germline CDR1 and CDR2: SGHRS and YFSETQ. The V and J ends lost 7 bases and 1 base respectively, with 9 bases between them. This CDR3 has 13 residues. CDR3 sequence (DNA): TGCGCCAGCCGACAGACATCTGGAAACACCATATATTTT. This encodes CASRQTSGNTIYF.

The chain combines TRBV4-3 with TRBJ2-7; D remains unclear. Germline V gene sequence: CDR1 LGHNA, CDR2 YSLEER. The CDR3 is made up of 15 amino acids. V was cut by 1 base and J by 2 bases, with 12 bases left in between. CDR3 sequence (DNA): TGCGCCAGCAGCCAAGGTCGGTTACTTCCCTACGAGCAGTACTTC. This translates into CASSQGRLLPYEQYF.

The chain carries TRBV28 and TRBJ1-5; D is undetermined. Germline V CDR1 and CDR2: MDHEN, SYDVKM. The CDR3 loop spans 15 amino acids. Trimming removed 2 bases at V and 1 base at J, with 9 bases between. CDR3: CASSLRGGSNQPQHF. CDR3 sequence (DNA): TGTGCCAGCAGTTTACGGGGAGGGAGCAATCAGCCCCAGCATTTT.

In nucleotides, the CDR3 is TGCGCCAGCAGCCAAGATAGGAGTAGCGCAGCCTACGAGCAGTACTTC. Amino acids: CASSQDRSSAAYEQYF. The V call is TRBV4-3, the J call TRBJ2-7; D is perhaps TRBD2 (5 bases). Germline V gene sequence: CDR1 LGHNA, CDR2 YSLEER. The CDR3 sequence is 16 residues long. Trimming cost V 0 bases and J 2 bases, with 14 bases left between them.

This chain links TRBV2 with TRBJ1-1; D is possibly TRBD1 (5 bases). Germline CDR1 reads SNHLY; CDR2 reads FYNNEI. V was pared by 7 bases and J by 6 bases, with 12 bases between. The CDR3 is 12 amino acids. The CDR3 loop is CASTKGYAEAFF. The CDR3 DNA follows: TGTGCCAGCACGAAGGGGTACGCTGAAGCTTTCTTT.

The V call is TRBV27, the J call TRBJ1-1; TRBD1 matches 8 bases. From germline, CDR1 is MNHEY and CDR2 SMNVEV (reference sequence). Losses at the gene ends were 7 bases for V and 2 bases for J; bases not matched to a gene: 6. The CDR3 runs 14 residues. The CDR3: CASTQGAANTEAFF. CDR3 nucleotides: TGTGCCAGCACCCAGGGGGCAGCAAACACTGAAGCTTTCTTT.

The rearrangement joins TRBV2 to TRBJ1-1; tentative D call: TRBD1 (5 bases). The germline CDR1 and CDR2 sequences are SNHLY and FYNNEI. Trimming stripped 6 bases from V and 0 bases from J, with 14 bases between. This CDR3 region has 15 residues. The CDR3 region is CASSPEGIMNTEAFF. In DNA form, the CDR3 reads TGTGCCAGCAGCCCGGAGGGGATCATGAACACTGAAGCTTTCTTT.

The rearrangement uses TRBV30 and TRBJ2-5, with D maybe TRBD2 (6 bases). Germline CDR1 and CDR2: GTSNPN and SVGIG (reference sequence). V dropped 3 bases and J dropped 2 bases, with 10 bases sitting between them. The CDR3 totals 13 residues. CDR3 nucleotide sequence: TGTGCCTGGAGGCCCCGGGGGCAAGAGACCCAGTACTTC. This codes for CAWRPRGQETQYF.

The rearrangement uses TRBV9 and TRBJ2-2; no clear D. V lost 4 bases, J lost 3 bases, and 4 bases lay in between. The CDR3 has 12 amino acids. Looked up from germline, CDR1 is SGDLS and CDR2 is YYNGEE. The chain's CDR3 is CASSTHTGELFF. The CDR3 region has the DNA TGTGCCAGCAGCACACACACCGGGGAGCTGTTTTTT.

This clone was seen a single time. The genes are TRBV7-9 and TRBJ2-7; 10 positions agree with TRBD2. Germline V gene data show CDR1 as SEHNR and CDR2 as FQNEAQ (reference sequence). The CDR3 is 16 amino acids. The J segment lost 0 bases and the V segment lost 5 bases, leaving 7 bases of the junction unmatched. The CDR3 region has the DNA TGTGCCAGCAGCCGACGAATAGCGGGAGGCTCCTACGAGCAGTACTTC. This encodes CASSRRIAGGSYEQYF. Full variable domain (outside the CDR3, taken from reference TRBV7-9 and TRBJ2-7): DTGVSQNPRHKITKRGQNVTFRCDPISEHNRLYWYRQTLGQGPEFLTYFQNEAQLEKSRLLSDRFSAERPKGSFSTLEIQRTEQGDSAMYLCASSRRIAGGSYEQYFGPGTRLTVT.

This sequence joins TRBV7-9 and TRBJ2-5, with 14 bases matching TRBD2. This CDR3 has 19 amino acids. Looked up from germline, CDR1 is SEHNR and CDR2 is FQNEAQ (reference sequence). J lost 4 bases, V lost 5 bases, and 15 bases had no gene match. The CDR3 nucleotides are TGTGCCAGCAGCCGTCCCGGGGGACTAGCGGGAGTCCCGGGAGAGACCCAGTACTTC. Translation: CASSRPGGLAGVPGETQYF.

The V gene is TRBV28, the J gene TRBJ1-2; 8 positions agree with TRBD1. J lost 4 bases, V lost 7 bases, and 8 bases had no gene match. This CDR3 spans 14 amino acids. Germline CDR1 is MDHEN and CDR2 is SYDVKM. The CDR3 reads CASTVAQGGYGYTF. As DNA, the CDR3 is TGTGCCAGCACCGTGGCACAGGGGGGCTATGGCTACACCTTC.

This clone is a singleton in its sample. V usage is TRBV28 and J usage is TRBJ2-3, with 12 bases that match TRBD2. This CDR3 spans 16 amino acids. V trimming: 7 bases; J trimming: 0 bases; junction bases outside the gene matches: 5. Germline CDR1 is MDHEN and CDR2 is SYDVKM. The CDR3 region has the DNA TGTGCCAGCAACCGACTAGCGGGAGCTAGCACAGATACGCAGTATTTT. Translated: CASNRLAGASTDTQYF.

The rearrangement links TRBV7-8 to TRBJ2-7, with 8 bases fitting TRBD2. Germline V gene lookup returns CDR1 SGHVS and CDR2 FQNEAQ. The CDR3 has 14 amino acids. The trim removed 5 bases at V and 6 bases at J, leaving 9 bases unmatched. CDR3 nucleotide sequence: TGTGCCAGCAGCGACACGGGGGGGCTTGGCGAGCAGTACTTC. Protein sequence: CASSDTGGLGEQYF.

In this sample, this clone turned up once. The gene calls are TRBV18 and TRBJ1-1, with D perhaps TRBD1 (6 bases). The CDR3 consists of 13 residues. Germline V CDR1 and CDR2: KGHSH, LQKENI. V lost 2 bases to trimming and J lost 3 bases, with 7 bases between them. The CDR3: CASSPWTDTEAFF. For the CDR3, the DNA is TGTGCCAGCTCACCATGGACAGACACTGAAGCTTTCTTT.

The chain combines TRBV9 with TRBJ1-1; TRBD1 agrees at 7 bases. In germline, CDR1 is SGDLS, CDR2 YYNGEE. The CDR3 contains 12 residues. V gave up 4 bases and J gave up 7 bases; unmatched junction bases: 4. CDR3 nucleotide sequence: TGTGCCAGCAGCCACCGGGACAGTGAAGCTTTCTTT. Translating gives CASSHRDSEAFF.

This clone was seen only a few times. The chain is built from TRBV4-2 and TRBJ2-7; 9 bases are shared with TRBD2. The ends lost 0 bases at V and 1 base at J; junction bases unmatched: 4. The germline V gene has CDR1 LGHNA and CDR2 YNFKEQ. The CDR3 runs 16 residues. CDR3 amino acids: CASSQDITSGSYEQYF. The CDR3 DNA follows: TGTGCCAGCAGCCAAGATATAACTAGCGGGTCCTACGAGCAGTACTTC.

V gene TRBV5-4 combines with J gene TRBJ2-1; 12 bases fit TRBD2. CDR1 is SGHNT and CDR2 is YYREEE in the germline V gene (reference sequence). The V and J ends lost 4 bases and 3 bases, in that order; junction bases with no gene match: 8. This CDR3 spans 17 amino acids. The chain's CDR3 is CASSGGILAGGYNEQFF. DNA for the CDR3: TGTGCCAGCAGCGGGGGGATACTAGCGGGAGGCTACAATGAGCAGTTCTTC.

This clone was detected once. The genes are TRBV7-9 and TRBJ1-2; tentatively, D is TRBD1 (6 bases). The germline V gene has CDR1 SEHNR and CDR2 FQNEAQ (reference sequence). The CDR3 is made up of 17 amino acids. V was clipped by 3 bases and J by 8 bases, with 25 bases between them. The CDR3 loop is CASSFRGSTGLFTGYTF. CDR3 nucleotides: TGTGCCAGCAGCTTTAGGGGGTCAACCGGACTTTTTACCGGCTACACCTTC.